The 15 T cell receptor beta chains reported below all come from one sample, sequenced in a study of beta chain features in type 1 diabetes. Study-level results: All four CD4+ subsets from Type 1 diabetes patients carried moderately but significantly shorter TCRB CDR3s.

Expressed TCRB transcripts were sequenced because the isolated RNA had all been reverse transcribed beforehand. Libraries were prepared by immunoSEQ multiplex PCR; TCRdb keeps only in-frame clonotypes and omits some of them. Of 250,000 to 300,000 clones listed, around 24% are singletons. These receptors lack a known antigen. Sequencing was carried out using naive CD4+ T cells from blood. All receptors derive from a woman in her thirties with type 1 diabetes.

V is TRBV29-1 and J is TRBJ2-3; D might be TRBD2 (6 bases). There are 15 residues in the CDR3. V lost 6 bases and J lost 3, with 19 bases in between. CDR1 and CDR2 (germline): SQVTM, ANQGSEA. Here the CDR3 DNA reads TGCAGCGTCGGGAGCTACTCGGGGCATACAGATACGCAGTATTTT. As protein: CSVGSYSGHTDTQYF.

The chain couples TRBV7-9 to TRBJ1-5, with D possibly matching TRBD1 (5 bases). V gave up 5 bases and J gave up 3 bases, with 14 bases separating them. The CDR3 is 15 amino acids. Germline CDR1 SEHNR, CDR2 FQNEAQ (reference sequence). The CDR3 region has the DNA TGTGCCAGCAGCCCCCTCGGGGGAATCAATCAGCCCCAGCATTTT. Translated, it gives CASSPLGGINQPQHF.

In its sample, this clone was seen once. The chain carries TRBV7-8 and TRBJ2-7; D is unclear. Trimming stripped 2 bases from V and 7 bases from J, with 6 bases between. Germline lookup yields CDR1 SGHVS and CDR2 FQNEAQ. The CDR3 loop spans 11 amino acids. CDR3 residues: CASSLSQEQYF. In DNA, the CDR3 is TGTGCCAGCAGCTTATCACAGGAGCAGTACTTC.

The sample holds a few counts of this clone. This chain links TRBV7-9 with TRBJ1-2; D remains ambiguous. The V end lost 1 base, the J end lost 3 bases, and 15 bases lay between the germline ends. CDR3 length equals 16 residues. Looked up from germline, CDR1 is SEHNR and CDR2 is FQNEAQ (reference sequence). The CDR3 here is CASSLGLAGSDYGYTF. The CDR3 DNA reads TGTGCCAGCAGCTTAGGATTGGCGGGGAGCGACTATGGCTACACCTTC.

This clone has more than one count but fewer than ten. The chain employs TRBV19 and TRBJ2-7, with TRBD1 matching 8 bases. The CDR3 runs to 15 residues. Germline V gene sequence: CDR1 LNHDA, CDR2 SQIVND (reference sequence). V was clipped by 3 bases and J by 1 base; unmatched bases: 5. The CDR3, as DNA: TGTGCCAGTAGTATCGACAGGGGACGGTCCTACGAGCAGTACTTC. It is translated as CASSIDRGRSYEQYF. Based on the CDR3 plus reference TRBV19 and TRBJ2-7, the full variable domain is DGGITQSPKYLFRKEGQNVTLSCEQNLNHDAMYWYRQDPGQGLRLIYYSQIVNDFQKGDIAEGYSVSREKKESFPLTVTSAQKNPTAFYLCASSIDRGRSYEQYFGPGTRLTVT.

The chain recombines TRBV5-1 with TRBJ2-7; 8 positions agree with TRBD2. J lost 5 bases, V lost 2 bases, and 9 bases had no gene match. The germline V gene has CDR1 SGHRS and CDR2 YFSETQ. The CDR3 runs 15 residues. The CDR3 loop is CASSLDHSGINEQYF. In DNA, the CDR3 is TGCGCCAGCAGCTTAGACCATAGCGGGATAAACGAGCAGTACTTC. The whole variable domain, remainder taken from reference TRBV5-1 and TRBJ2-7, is KAGVTQTPRYLIKTRGQQVTLSCSPISGHRSVSWYQQTPGQGLQFLFEYFSETQRNKGNFPGRFSGRQFSNSRSEMNVSTLELGDSALYLCASSLDHSGINEQYFGPGTRLTVT.

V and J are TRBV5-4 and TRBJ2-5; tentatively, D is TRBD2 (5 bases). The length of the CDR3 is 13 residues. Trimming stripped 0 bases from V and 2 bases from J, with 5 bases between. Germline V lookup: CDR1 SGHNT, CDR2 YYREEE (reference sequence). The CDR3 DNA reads TGTGCCAGCAGCTTGGGACTACAAGAGACCCAGTACTTC. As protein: CASSLGLQETQYF.

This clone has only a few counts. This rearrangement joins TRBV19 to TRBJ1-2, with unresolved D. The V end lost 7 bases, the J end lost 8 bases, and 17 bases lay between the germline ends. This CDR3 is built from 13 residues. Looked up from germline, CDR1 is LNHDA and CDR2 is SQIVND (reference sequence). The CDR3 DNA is TGTGCCAGTACCCAAGAGGGTTTTCGGGGCTACACCTTC. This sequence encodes CASTQEGFRGYTF. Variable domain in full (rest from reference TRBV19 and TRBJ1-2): DGGITQSPKYLFRKEGQNVTLSCEQNLNHDAMYWYRQDPGQGLRLIYYSQIVNDFQKGDIAEGYSVSREKKESFPLTVTSAQKNPTAFYLCASTQEGFRGYTFGSGTRLTVV.

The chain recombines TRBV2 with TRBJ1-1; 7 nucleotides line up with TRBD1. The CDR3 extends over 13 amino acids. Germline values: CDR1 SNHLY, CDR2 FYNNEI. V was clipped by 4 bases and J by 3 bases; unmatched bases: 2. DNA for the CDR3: TGTGCCAGCAGTGGACAGGGTGACACTGAAGCTTTCTTT. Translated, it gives CASSGQGDTEAFF.

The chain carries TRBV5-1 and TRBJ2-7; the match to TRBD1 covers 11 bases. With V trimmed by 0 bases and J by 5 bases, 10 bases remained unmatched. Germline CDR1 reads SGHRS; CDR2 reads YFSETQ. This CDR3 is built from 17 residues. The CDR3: CASSLVARTGGFNEQYF. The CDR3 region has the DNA TGCGCCAGCAGCTTGGTCGCCCGGACAGGGGGCTTCAACGAGCAGTACTTC.

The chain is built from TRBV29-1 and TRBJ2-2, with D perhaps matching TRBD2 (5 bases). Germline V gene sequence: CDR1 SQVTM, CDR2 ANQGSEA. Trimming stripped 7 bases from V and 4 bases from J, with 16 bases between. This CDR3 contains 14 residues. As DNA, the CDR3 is TGCAGCGCCAGCCCAGGTGCGGGCACCGGGGAGCTGTTTTTT. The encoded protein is CSASPGAGTGELFF.

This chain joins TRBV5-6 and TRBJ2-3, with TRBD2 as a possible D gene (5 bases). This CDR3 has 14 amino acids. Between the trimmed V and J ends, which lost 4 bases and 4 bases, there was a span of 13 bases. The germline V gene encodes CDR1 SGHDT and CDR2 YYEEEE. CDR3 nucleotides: TGTGCCAGCAGCCGGGGTCGGAGGTCAGATACGCAGTATTTT. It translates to CASSRGRRSDTQYF.

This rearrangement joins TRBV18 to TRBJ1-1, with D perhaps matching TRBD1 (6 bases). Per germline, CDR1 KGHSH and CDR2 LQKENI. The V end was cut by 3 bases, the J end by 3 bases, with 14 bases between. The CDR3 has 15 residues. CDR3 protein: CASSPFGDRHTEAFF. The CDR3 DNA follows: TGTGCCAGCTCACCGTTCGGCGACAGGCACACTGAAGCTTTCTTT.

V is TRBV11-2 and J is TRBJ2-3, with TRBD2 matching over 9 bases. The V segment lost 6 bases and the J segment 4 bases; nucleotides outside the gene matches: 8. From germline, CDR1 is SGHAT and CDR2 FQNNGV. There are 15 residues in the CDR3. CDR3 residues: CASSLLAGDADTQYF. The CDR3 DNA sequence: TGTGCCAGCAGTTTGTTAGCGGGAGATGCAGATACGCAGTATTTT.

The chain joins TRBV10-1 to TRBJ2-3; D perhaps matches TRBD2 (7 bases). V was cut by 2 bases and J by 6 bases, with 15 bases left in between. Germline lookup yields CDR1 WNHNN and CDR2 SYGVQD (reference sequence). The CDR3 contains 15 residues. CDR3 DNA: TGCGCCAGCAGTGAGCGGGGGGCTTTGGGTGATACGCAGTATTTT. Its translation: CASSERGALGDTQYF.